Presented here are 4 T cell receptor beta chains from one specimen sequenced in a study of Tregs in tolerant kidney transplant recipients (dated by TCRdb to the late 2010s). Library preparation used the immunoSEQ multiplex PCR assay. TCRdb's version of the immuneACCESS table is confined to in-frame rearrangements and falls short of the full clone set. An unresolved V gene accounts for under half of the shortfall where checked; the remainder is of unknown origin. Present in this sample are 35,000 to 50,000 clones, about 95% of which were seen just once. More than 0.35% of the sample belongs to the ten largest clones. The antigens of these receptors remain unknown. Sequencing used Tregs from blood cultured with allogeneic cells. The source of these receptors is a human donor in good health.

The rearrangement links TRBV18 to TRBJ2-1, with 8 nucleotides matching TRBD1. CDR1 and CDR2 (germline): KGHSH, LQKENI. This CDR3 region has 14 residues. Unmatched junction bases numbered 6, after V lost 5 bases and J lost 6 bases. The CDR3 DNA reads as TGTGCCAGCTCAGCTGGACAGGGCGCCAATGAGCAGTTCTTC. This encodes CASSAGQGANEQFF.

CDR3 DNA sequence: TGTGCCAGCGGTTATTTCGTTGGGGAGCAGTACTTC. Its protein is CASGYFVGEQYF. The J gene is TRBJ2-7, the V gene TRBV2; D gene uncertain. Trimming stripped 8 bases from V and 7 bases from J, with 15 bases between. Per germline, CDR1 SNHLY and CDR2 FYNNEI. CDR3 length: 12 amino acids.

The gene calls are TRBV6-1 and TRBJ1-5, with no clear D. The V and J ends lost 1 base and 2 bases respectively, with 6 bases between them. There are 14 residues in the CDR3. CDR1 and CDR2 from the germline V gene are MNHNS and SASEGT. The CDR3 region is CASSEVGGNQPQHF. CDR3 coding DNA: TGTGCCAGCAGTGAAGTGGGAGGCAATCAGCCCCAGCATTTT.

This clone was observed once. V and J are TRBV11-2 and TRBJ1-1, with 8 bases matching TRBD1. This CDR3 is built from 15 residues. V shed 3 bases, J shed 1 base, and the junction held 4 bases outside the gene matches. Per the germline V gene, CDR1 is SGHAT and CDR2 is FQNNGV. CDR3 coding DNA: TGTGCCAGCAGCTTCGGGCAGGGGGCGAACACTGAAGCTTTCTTT. Protein sequence: CASSFGQGANTEAFF. Combining the CDR3 with reference TRBV11-2 and TRBJ1-1 gives the whole variable domain EAGVAQSPRYKIIEKRQSVAFWCNPISGHATLYWYQQILGQGPKLLIQFQNNGVVDDSQLPKDRFSAERLKGVDSTLKIQPAKLEDSAVYLCASSFGQGANTEAFFGQGTRLTVV.